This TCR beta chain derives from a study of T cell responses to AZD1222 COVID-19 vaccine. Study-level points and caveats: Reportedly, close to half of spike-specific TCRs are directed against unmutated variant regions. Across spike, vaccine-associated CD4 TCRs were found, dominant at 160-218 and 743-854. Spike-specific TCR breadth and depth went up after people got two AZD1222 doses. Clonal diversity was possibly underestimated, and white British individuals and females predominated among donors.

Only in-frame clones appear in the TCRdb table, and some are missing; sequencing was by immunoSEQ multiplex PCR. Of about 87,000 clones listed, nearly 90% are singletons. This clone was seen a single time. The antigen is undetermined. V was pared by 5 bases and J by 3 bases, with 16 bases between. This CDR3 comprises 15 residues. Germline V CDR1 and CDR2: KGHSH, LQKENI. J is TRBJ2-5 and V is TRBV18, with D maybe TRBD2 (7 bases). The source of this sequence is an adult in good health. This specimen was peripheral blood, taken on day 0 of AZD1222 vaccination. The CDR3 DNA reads TGTGCCAGCTCAAGTCTACAGGGAGGGGAAGAGACCCAGTACTTC. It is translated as CASSSLQGGEETQYF.